One and the same sample provided the 5 T cell receptor beta chains below, sequenced in a study of CD8 T cells in ankylosing spondylitis. TCRdb used MiXCR to reprocess the 5' RACE reads, holding one entry per CDR3 protein. There are tens of thousands of distinct CDR3 sequences in the sample; 5.3% occur only once, and around 2.2% lies in the top ten. Sequenced material: blood, either unsorted or a sorted T cell fraction (not recorded which). These receptors all stem from a male donor with ankylosing spondylitis or in good health (not recorded which).

This clonotype appeared many times. The chain recombines TRBV3-1 with TRBJ2-5; 8 bases map to TRBD2. V gave up 1 base and J gave up 1 base; unmatched junction bases: 5. This CDR3 is built from 16 residues. Germline lookup yields CDR1 LGHDT and CDR2 YNNKEL (reference sequence). DNA for the CDR3: TGTGCCAGCAGCCAAGGGGCGGGGGGACCCCAAGAGACCCAGTACTTC. Translating gives CASSQGAGGPQETQYF.

This clonotype was counted at least ten times. This chain links TRBV28 with TRBJ2-1; perhaps TRBD2 as D (7 bases). The length of the CDR3 is 14 residues. The V end was cut by 7 bases, the J end by 3 bases, with 13 bases between. Germline CDR1 and CDR2: MDHEN and SYDVKM. The CDR3 loop reads CASIRGGVYNEQFF. DNA of the CDR3: TGTGCCAGCATAAGGGGGGGGGTCTACAATGAGCAGTTCTTC.

At least ten counts were recorded for this clonotype. The CDR3 protein is CSATIPWGTSGIQETQYF. DNA of the CDR3: TGCAGTGCTACGATCCCCTGGGGGACTAGCGGGATACAAGAGACCCAGTACTTC. The J gene is TRBJ2-5, the V gene TRBV20-1, with TRBD2 matching 13 bases. Trimming cost V 4 bases and J 2 bases; bases outside gene matches: 13. Looked up from germline, CDR1 is DFQATT and CDR2 is SNEGSKA (reference sequence). The CDR3 runs to 18 residues.

Comment on this clonotype: A much larger clone is a single base away; this may be a read error. V is TRBV11-2 and J is TRBJ2-1, with 12 bases aligning to TRBD1. CDR1 and CDR2 (germline): SGHAT, FQNNGV. The CDR3 loop spans 18 amino acids. CDR3 DNA sequence: TGTACCAGCAGTCCTGGGACAGGGGGCGCGTTTGGGTACAATGAGCAGTTCTTC. Translated: CTSSPGTGGAFGYNEQFF.

This clonotype was counted many times. The gene calls are TRBV20-1 and TRBJ2-1, with 10 nucleotides matching TRBD2. The CDR3 is 17 residues long. Germline values: CDR1 DFQATT, CDR2 SNEGSKA (reference sequence). The V segment lost 3 bases and the J segment 6 bases; nucleotides outside the gene matches: 14. This CDR3 is CSASSSSGLAGVNEQFF. Here the CDR3 DNA reads TGCAGTGCTAGTTCTTCCAGCGGGCTAGCGGGGGTCAATGAGCAGTTCTTC.